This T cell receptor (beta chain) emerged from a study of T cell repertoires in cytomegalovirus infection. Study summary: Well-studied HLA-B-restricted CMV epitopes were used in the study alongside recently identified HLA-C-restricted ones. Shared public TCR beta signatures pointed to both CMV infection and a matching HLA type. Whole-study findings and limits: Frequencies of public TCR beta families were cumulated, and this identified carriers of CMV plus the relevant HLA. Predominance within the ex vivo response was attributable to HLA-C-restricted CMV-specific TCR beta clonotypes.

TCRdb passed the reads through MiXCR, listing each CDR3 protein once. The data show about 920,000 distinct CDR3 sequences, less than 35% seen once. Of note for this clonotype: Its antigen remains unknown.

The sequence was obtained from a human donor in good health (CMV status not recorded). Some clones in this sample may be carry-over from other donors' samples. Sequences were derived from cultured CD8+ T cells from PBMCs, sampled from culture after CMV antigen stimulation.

CDR3: CASSLTWDSTDTQYF. The DNA for the CDR3 is TGTGCCAGCAGCTTAACCTGGGACAGCACAGATACGCAGTATTTT. The rearrangement joins TRBV6-2 or TRBV6-3 to TRBJ2-3; tentatively, D is TRBD1 or TRBD2 (5 bases each). V was trimmed by 6 bases and J by 0 bases, leaving 13 bases between them. Germline loops: CDR1 MNHEY, CDR2 SVGEGT. The CDR3 covers 15 residues.